The T cell receptor beta chain described here comes from a study of T cells after somatic rescue of genetic block. Sequencing was performed with immunoSEQ multiplex PCR; in TCRdb, only in-frame clones are kept and a portion is missing. The sample contains around 57,000 clones, approximately 96% of which appear only once. Germline V gives CDR1 LGHNA, CDR2 YNFKEQ. V dropped 0 bases and J dropped 0 bases, with 14 bases sitting between them. CDR3 size: 17 residues. The TCR sequence derives from a child less than two years old. Sample: peripheral blood mononuclear cells (PBMCs). The gene calls are TRBV4-2 and TRBJ2-5; D assignment may be TRBD1 or TRBD2 (7 bases each). DNA for the CDR3: TGTGCCAGCAGCCAAGATAGGCAGGGGGGGTACCAAGAGACCCAGTACTTC. Protein sequence: CASSQDRQGGYQETQYF.